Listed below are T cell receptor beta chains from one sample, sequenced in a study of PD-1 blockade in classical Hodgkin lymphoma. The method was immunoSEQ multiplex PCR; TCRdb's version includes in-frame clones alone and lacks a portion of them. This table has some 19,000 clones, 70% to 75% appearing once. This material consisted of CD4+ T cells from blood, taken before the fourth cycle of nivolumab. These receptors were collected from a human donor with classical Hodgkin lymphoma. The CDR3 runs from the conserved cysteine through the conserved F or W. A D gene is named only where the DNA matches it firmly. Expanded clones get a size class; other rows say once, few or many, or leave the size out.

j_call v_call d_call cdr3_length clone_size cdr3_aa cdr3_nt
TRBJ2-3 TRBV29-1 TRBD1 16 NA CSVEGIDRVGTDTQYF TGCAGCGTTGAAGGCATAGACAGGGTCGGCACAGATACGCAGTATTTT
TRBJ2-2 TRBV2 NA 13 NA CASRRDITGELFF TGTGCCAGCAGGAGGGACATCACCGGGGAGCTGTTTTTT
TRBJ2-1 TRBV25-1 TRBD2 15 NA CASSDAGTKYNEQFF TGTGCCAGCAGTGACGCCGGGACTAAATACAATGAGCAGTTCTTC
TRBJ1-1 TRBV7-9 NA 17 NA CASSLVLGRGGNTEAFF TGTGCCAGCAGCTTAGTCCTGGGCAGGGGCGGGAACACTGAAGCTTTCTTT
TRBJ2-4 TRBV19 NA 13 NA CASGVSGLTIQYF TGTGCCAGTGGGGTGTCGGGATTAACCATTCAGTACTTC
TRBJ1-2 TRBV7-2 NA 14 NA CASSLIRNNYGYTF TGTGCCAGCAGCTTAATTAGAAACAACTATGGCTACACCTTC
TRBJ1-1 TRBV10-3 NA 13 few CAISGHLNTEAFF TGTGCCATCAGTGGACACCTGAACACTGAAGCTTTCTTT
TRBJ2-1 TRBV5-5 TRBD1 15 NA CASSSGQGTYNEQFF TGTGCCAGCAGCAGTGGACAGGGGACCTACAATGAGCAGTTCTTC
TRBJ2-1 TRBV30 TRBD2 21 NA CAWSVRTTTSGDPSSYNEQFF TGTGCCTGGAGTGTACGTACAACTACTAGCGGGGACCCGAGCTCCTACAATGAGCAGTTCTTC
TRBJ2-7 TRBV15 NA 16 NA CATSREGGHTPYEQYF TGTGCCACCAGCAGAGAGGGGGGACACACACCCTACGAGCAGTACTTC
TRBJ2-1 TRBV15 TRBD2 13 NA CATSGSSYNEQFF TGTGCCACTAGCGGGAGCTCCTACAATGAGCAGTTCTTC
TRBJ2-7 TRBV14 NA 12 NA CASSQAGYEQYF TGTGCCAGCAGCCAAGCTGGCTACGAGCAGTACTTC
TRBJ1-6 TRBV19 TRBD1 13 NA CASSDRGKSPLHF TGTGCCAGTTCTGACAGGGGGAAATCACCCCTCCACTTT
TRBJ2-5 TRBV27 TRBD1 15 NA CASSLGQGGQGAQYF TGTGCCAGCAGTCTCGGACAGGGGGGTCAAGGGGCCCAGTACTTC
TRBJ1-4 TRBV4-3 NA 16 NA CASSWNPTPVLEKLFF TGCGCCAGCAGCTGGAACCCTACACCGGTACTTGAAAAACTGTTTTTT
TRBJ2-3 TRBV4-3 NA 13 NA CASSQGPFDTQYF TGCGCCAGCAGCCAAGGGCCCTTCGATACGCAGTATTTT
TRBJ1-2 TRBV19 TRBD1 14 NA CASRGQGANYGYTF TGTGCCAGTAGAGGACAGGGTGCGAACTATGGCTACACCTTC
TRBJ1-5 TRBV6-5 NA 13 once CASSQGYNQPQHF TGTGCCAGCAGTCAGGGGTACAATCAGCCCCAGCATTTT
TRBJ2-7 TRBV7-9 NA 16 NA CASSNSESLDLYEQYF TGTGCCAGCAGCAATTCCGAGAGCTTGGACTTATACGAGCAGTACTTC
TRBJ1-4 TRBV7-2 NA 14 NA CASSLSRGPEKLFF TGTGCCAGCAGCTTAAGCCGGGGCCCTGAAAAACTGTTTTTT
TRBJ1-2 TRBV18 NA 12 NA CASSPANYGYTF TGTGCCAGCTCACCAGCTAACTATGGCTACACCTTC
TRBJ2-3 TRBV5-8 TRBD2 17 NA CASSQNRMSGGADTQYF TGTGCCAGCAGCCAAAATAGGATGAGCGGGGGTGCAGATACGCAGTATTTT